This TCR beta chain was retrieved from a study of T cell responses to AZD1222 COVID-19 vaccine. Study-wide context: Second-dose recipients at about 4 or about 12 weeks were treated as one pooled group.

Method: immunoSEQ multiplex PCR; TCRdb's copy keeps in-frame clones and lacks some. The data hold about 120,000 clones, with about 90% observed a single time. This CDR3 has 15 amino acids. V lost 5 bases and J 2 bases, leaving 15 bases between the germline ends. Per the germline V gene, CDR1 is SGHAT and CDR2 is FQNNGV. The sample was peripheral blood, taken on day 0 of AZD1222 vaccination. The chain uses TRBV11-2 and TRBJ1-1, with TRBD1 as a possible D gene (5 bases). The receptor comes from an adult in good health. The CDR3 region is CASSPRTRENTEAFF. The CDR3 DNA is TGTGCCAGCAGCCCAAGGACAAGGGAAAACACTGAAGCTTTCTTT.